This T cell receptor beta chain was documented in a study of breast tumors, draining lymph nodes, adjacent tissues. Whole-study results and caveats: Tumor repertoires ranked between lymph nodes and nontumor tissue in diversity, with V and J gene preferences.

There are many counts of this clonotype. Its specificity is unknown. TCRdb re-analysed the multiplex PCR reads in MiXCR, keeping a single row per CDR3 protein. The sample shows approximately 210,000 distinct CDR3 sequences, roughly 32% of them seen only once. The CDR3 is 15 residues long. Germline CDR1 and CDR2: MNHEY and SVGAGI. Trimming cost V 5 bases and J 4 bases, with 16 bases left between them. The lymph nodes were axillary draining lymph nodes from breast cancer patients. The sample was axillary lymph node tissue. This receptor was identified in a female donor with breast cancer. Some clones in this sample may be carry-over from other donors' samples. This chain connects TRBV6-5 to TRBJ2-3; D may match TRBD1 or TRBD2 (6 bases each). The CDR3 region has the DNA TGTGCCAGCAGTCCCGGACTAAGGGGGGCAGATACGCAGTATTTT. It specifies CASSPGLRGADTQYF.